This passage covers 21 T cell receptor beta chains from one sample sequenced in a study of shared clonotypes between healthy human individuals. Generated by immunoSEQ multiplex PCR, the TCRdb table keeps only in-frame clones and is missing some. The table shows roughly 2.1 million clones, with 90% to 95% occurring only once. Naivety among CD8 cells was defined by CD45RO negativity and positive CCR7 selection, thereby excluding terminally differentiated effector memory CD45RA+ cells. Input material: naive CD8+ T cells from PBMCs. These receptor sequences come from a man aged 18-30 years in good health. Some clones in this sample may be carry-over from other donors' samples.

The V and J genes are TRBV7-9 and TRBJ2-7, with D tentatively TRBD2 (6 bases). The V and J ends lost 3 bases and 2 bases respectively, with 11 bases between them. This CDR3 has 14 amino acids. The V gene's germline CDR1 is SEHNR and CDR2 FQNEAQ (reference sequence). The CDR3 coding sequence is TGTGCCAGCAGCTTCGGACTACCTGCCTACGAGCAGTACTTC. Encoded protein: CASSFGLPAYEQYF.

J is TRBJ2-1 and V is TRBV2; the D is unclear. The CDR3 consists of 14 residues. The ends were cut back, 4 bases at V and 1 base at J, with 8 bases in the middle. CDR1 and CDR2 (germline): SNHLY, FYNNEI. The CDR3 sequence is CASSVAGSYNEQFF. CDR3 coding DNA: TGTGCCAGCAGTGTTGCCGGATCCTACAATGAGCAGTTCTTC. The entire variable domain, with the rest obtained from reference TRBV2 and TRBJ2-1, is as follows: EPEVTQTPSHQVTQMGQEVILRCVPISNHLYFYWYRQILGQKVEFLVSFYNNEISEKSEIFDDQFSVERPDGSNFTLKIRSTKLEDSAMYFCASSVAGSYNEQFFGPGTRLTVL.

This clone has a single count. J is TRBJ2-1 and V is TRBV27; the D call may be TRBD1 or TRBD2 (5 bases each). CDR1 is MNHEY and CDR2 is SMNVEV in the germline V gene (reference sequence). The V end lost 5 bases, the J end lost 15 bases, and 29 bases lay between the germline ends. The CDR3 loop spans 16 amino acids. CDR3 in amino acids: CASSPGRGFPLSIPFF. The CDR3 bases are TGTGCCAGCAGTCCCGGCCGGGGCTTTCCTCTTTCTATTCCGTTCTTC.

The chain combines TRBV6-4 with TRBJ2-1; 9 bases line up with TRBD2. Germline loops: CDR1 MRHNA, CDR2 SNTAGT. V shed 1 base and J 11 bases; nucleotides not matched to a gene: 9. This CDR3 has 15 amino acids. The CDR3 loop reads CASSDWASGDVQQFF. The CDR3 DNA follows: TGTGCCAGCAGTGACTGGGCTAGCGGGGATGTACAGCAGTTCTTC.

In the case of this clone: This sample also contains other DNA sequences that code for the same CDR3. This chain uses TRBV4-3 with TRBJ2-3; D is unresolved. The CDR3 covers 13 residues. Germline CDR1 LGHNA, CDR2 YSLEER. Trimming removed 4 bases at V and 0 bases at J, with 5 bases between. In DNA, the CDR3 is TGCGCCAGCAGCCCTACTAGCACAGATACGCAGTATTTT. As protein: CASSPTSTDTQYF.

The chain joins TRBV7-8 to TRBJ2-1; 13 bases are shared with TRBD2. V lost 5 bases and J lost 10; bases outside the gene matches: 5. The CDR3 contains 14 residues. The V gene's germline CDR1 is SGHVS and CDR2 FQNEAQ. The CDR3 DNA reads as TGTGCCAGCAGCCCAGGGACTAGCGGGAAAGAGCAGTTCTTC. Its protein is CASSPGTSGKEQFF.

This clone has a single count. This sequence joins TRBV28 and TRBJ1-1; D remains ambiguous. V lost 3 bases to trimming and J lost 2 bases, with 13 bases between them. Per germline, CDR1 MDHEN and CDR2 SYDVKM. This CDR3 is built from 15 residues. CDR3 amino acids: CASSFRLARNTEAFF. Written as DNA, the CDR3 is TGTGCCAGCAGTTTTCGTCTAGCGAGAAACACTGAAGCTTTCTTT.

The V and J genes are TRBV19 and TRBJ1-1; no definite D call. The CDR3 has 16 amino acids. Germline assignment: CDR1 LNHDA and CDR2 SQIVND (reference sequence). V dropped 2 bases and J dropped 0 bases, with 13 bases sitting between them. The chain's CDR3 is CASSIPSMAVNTEAFF. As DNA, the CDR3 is TGTGCCAGTAGTATACCGTCCATGGCGGTGAACACTGAAGCTTTCTTT. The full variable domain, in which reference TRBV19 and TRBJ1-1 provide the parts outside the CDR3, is DGGITQSPKYLFRKEGQNVTLSCEQNLNHDAMYWYRQDPGQGLRLIYYSQIVNDFQKGDIAEGYSVSREKKESFPLTVTSAQKNPTAFYLCASSIPSMAVNTEAFFGQGTRLTVV.

CDR3 DNA: TGTGCCAGCAGCCAAGATCCGAGACAGGCCTCCTATGGCTACACCTTC. Amino acid sequence: CASSQDPRQASYGYTF. The chain is built from TRBV4-2 and TRBJ1-2, with D maybe TRBD1 (6 bases). CDR1 is LGHNA and CDR2 is YNFKEQ in the germline V gene. The length of the CDR3 is 16 residues. Trimming stripped 0 bases from V and 4 bases from J, with 15 bases between.

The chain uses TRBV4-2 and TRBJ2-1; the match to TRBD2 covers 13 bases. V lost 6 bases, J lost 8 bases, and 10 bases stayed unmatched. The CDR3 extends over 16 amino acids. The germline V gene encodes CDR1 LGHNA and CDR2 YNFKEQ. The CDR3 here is CASRPTGLAGVDEQFF. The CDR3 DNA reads TGTGCCAGCAGACCCACTGGACTAGCGGGAGTGGATGAGCAGTTCTTC.

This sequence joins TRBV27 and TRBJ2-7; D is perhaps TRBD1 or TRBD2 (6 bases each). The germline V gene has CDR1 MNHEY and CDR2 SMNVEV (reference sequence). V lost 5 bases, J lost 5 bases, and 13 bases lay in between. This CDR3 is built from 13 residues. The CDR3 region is CASSHPGGDEQYF. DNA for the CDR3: TGTGCCAGCAGTCACCCCGGGGGCGACGAGCAGTACTTC.

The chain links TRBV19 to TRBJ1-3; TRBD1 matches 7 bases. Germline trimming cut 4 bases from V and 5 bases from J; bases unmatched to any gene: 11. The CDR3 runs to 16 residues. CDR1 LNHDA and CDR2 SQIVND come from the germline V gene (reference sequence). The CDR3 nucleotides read TGTGCCAGTAGTAGACTCTGGGACAGCTCCCGAAACACCATATATTTT. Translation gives CASSRLWDSSRNTIYF.

The CDR3 region is CASSATGATSGRPYSYEQYF. The CDR3 region has the DNA TGCGCCAGCAGTGCAACAGGGGCGACTAGCGGGAGGCCTTACTCCTACGAGCAGTACTTC. This chain uses TRBV10-1 with TRBJ2-7, with TRBD2 matching over 13 bases. The V and J ends lost 4 bases and 0 bases, in that order; junction bases with no gene match: 15. CDR3 length: 20 amino acids. Germline CDR1 WNHNN, CDR2 SYGVQD (reference sequence).

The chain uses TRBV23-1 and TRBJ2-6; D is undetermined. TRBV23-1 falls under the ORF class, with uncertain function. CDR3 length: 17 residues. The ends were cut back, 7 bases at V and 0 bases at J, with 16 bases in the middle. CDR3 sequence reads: CASTPLLTPSGANVLTF. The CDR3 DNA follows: TGCGCCAGCACCCCCCTGCTGACTCCCTCTGGGGCCAACGTCCTGACTTTC.

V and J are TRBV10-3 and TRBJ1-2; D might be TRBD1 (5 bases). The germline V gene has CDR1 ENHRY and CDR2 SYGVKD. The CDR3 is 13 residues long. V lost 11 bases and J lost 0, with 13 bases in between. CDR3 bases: TGTGCCGGCGGGGGTCCAGCTAACTATGGCTACACCTTC. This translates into CAGGGPANYGYTF.

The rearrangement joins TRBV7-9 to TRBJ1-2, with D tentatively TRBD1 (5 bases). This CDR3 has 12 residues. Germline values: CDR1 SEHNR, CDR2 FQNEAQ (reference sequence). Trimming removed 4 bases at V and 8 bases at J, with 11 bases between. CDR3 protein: CASSSGIQGYTF. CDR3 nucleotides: TGTGCCAGCAGCTCAGGGATCCAGGGCTACACCTTC.

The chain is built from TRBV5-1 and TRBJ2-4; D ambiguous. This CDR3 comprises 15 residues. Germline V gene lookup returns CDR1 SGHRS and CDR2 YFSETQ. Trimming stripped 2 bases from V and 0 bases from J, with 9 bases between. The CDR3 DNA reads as TGCGCCAGCAGCTTAGATCCTGGAGCCAAAAACATTCAGTACTTC. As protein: CASSLDPGAKNIQYF.

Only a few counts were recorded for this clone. DNA of the CDR3: TGTGCCTGGAGTGATCAGGGCTTCGGTGAAAAACTGTTTTTT. This sequence encodes CAWSDQGFGEKLFF. The chain links TRBV30 to TRBJ1-4, with a possible D match to TRBD1 (5 bases). The germline CDR1 and CDR2 sequences are GTSNPN and SVGIG (reference sequence). CDR3 length: 14 amino acids. The ends were cut back, 1 base at V and 7 bases at J, with 13 bases in the middle.

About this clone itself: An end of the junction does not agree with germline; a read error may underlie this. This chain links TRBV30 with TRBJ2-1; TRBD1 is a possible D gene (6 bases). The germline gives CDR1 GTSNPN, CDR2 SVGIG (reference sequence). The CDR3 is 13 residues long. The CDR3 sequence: CAWSVRQGTTRLF. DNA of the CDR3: TGTGCCTGGAGTGTACGTCAGGGGACAACTCGGCTCTTC.

CDR3 amino acids: CASSLRTSGSLETQYF. For the CDR3, the DNA is TGTGCCAGCAGCTTACGGACTAGCGGGAGTCTTGAGACCCAGTACTTC. The genes are TRBV7-9 and TRBJ2-5; 13 positions agree with TRBD2. With 2 bases clipped from V and 5 bases from J, the junction kept 5 bases outside the gene matches. This CDR3 has 16 residues. The germline V gene has CDR1 SEHNR and CDR2 FQNEAQ (reference sequence).

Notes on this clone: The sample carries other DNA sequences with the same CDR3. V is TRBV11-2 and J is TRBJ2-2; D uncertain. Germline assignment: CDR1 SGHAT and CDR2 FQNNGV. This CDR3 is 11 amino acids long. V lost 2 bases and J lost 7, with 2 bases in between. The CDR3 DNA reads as TGTGCCAGCAGCTTAAGCGGGGAGCTGTTTTTT. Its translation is CASSLSGELFF.